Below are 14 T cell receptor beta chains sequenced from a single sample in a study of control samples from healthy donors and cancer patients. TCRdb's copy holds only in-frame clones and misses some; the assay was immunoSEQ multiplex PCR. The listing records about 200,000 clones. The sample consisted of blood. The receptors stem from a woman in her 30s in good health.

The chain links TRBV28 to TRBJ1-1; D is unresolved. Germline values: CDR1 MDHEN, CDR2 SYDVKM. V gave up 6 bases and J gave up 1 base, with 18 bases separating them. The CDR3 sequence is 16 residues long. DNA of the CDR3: TGTGCCAGCAGCTCTCCAAGGGCGGAGGGGAACACTGAAGCTTTCTTT. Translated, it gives CASSSPRAEGNTEAFF.

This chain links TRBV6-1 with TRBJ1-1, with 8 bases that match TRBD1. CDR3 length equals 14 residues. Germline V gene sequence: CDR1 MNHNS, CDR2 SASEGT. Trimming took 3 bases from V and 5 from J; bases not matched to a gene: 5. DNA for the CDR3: TGTGCCAGCAGTGATTATCAGGGGGCGACTGAAGCTTTCTTT. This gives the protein CASSDYQGATEAFF.

CDR3 protein: CASRPGLSNQPQHF. DNA for the CDR3: TGTGCCAGCAGACCTGGACTGAGCAATCAGCCCCAGCATTTT. This sequence joins TRBV6-2 or TRBV6-3 and TRBJ1-5; D is ambiguous. V was clipped by 6 bases and J by 1 base, with 10 bases between them. Germline V gene lookup returns CDR1 MNHEY and CDR2 SVGEGT. This CDR3 comprises 14 residues.

The CDR3 bases are TGTGCCAGCAGCAAGGGGGCGGTGAACACTGAAGCTTTCTTT. Translating it yields CASSKGAVNTEAFF. The rearrangement joins TRBV6-2 or TRBV6-3 to TRBJ1-1; 7 bases align to TRBD1. Germline CDR1 and CDR2: MNHEY and SVGEGT. This CDR3 comprises 14 residues. The ends lost 6 bases at V and 0 bases at J; junction bases unmatched: 4.

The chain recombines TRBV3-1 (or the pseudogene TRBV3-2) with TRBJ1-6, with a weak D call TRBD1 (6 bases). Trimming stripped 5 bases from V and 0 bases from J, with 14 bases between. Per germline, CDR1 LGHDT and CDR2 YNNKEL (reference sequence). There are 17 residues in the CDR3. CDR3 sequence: CASSSRTGSSYNSPLHF. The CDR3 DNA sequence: TGTGCCAGCAGCTCTCGAACAGGGAGCTCCTATAATTCACCCCTCCACTTT.

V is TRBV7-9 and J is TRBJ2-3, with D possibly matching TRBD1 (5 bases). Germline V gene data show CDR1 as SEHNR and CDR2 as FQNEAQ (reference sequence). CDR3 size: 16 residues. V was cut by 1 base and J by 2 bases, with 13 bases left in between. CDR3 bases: TGTGCCAGCAGCTTAGGGCCAGGGATCGACACAGATACGCAGTATTTT. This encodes CASSLGPGIDTDTQYF.

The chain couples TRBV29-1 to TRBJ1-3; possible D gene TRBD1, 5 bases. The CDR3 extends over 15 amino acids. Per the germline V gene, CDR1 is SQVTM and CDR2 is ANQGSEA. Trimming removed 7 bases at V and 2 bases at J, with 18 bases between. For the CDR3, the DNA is TGCAGCGCAGTCCCCAGGGTGTACGCTGGAAACACCATATATTTT. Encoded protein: CSAVPRVYAGNTIYF.

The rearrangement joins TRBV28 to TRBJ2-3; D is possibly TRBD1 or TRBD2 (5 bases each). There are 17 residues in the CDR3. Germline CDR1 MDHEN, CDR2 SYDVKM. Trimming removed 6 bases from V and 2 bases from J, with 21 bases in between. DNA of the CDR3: TGTGCCAGCAGATGGGACCTAAGGGTCCAGGACACAGATACGCAGTATTTT. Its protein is CASRWDLRVQDTDTQYF.

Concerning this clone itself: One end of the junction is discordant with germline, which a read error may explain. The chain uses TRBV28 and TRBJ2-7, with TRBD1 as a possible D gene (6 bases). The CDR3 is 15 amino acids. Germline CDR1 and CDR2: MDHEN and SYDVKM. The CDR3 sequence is CASSPYTGFKALGFF. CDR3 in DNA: TGTGCCAGCAGTCCGTATACAGGGTTCAAGGCGTTGGGGTTCTTC.

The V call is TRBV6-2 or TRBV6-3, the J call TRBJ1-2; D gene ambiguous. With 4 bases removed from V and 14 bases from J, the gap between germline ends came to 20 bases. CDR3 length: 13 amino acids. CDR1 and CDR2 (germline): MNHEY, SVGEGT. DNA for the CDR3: TGTGCCAGCAGTTCCCTCTCGCGGGCGTCCCGAACCTTC. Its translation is CASSSLSRASRTF.

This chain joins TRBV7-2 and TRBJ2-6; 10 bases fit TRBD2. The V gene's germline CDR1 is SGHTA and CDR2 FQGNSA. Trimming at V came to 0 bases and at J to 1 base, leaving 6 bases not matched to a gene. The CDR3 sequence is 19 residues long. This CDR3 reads CASSLAGPAGGSGANVLTF. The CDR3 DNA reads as TGTGCCAGCAGCTTAGCAGGGCCAGCGGGGGGGTCTGGGGCCAACGTCCTGACTTTC. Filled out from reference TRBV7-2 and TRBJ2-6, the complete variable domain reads GAGVSQSPSNKVTEKGKDVELRCDPISGHTALYWYRQSLGQGLEFLIYFQGNSAPDKSGLPSDRFSAERTGGSVSTLTIQRTQQEDSAVYLCASSLAGPAGGSGANVLTFGAGSRLTVL.

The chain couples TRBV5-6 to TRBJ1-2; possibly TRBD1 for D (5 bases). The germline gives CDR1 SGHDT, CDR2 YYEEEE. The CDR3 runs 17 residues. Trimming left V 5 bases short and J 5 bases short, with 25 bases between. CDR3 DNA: TGTGCCAGCAGTCCTCCGGGACGGGGGGTTCTTGGGTATGGCTACACCTTC. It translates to CASSPPGRGVLGYGYTF.

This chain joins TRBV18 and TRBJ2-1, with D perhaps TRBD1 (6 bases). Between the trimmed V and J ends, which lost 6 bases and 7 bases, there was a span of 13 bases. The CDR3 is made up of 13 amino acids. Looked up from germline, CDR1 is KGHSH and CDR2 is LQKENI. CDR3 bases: TGTGCCAGCTCGCGCGAACAGGGTAATGAGCAGTTCTTC. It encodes CASSREQGNEQFF.

CDR3 in DNA: TGCGCCAGCAGCCAAGCTACTTTAGCGGGGGGCGGGCTTTATACGCAGTATTTT. Translated, it gives CASSQATLAGGGLYTQYF. This sequence joins TRBV4-3 and TRBJ2-3; 10 bases are a match to TRBD2. Losses at the gene ends were 1 base for V and 7 bases for J; bases not matched to a gene: 14. The CDR3 length is 18 residues. CDR1 is LGHNA and CDR2 is YSLEER in the germline V gene.